These 17 T cell receptor beta chains were sequenced from one sample in a study of metastatic and nonmetastatic thyroid tumors. TCRdb re-called clones from the PCR reads using MiXCR. The table lists roughly 16,000 clones, roughly 32% of them singletons. The entire patient cohort was treatment-naive prior to thyroid surgery. Sequenced input: tumor tissue. These receptors were obtained from a female donor with papillary thyroid cancer or a benign thyroid nodule (not recorded which). Some clones in this sample may be carry-over from other donors' samples.

Within the sample, this clone is medium-sized (0.01 to 0.1%). Here the CDR3 reads CASSEAAGQLATGELFF. The DNA of the CDR3 is TGTGCCAGCAGTGAAGCGGCAGGGCAGTTAGCTACCGGGGAGCTGTTTTTT. The V gene is TRBV6-1, the J gene TRBJ2-2, with D possibly being TRBD1 (5 bases). Per germline, CDR1 MNHNS and CDR2 SASEGT. V lost 0 bases and J 5 bases, leaving 16 bases between the germline ends. This CDR3 region has 17 residues.

V is TRBV4-2 and J is TRBJ2-7; 10 bases agree with TRBD2. With 1 base clipped from V and 0 bases from J, the junction kept 0 bases outside the gene matches. Germline lookup yields CDR1 LGHNA and CDR2 YNFKEQ. This CDR3 is built from 15 residues. CDR3 region: CASSQGLAGSYEQYF. The CDR3 nucleotides are TGTGCCAGCAGCCAAGGACTAGCGGGCTCCTACGAGCAGTACTTC.

V gene TRBV20-1 combines with J gene TRBJ1-2, with D possibly being TRBD1 (6 bases). In germline, CDR1 is DFQATT, CDR2 SNEGSKA (reference sequence). Trimming left V 2 bases short and J 8 bases short, with 18 bases between. The CDR3 totals 14 residues. CDR3 DNA: TGCAGTGCTAGAATACCGGGACAAACCCTCGGCTACACCTTC. This encodes CSARIPGQTLGYTF.

This rearrangement joins TRBV7-3 to TRBJ1-1; 8 bases match TRBD1. The CDR3 is 17 amino acids. J was trimmed by 1 base and V by 5 bases; bases with no gene match: 12. Germline V CDR1 and CDR2: SGHTA, FQGTGA. The CDR3, as DNA: TGTGCCAGCAGCATGCAGGGGGCTTCATCGGCGAACACTGAAGCTTTCTTT. Translation: CASSMQGASSANTEAFF.

In its sample, this clone was seen once. This rearrangement joins TRBV7-3 to TRBJ2-1, with D possibly being TRBD2 (5 bases). Germline V CDR1 and CDR2: SGHTA, FQGTGA. V gave up 2 bases and J gave up 4 bases, with 6 bases separating them. This CDR3 has 13 amino acids. The CDR3 reads CASSLGEYNEQFF. CDR3 nucleotides: TGTGCCAGCAGCTTAGGGGAGTACAATGAGCAGTTCTTC.

This clone was detected ten times or more. This chain connects TRBV30 to TRBJ1-2; 11 bases line up with TRBD1. The V segment lost 7 bases and the J segment 5 bases; nucleotides outside the gene matches: 15. This CDR3 has 16 amino acids. Per germline, CDR1 GTSNPN and CDR2 SVGIG (reference sequence). The DNA of the CDR3 is TGTGCCTTCTCCGGCACCGGGACAGGGGGACGTTATGGCTACACCTTC. Amino acid sequence: CAFSGTGTGGRYGYTF.

This clone has only a few counts. The rearrangement joins TRBV28 to TRBJ2-7; 8 bases are a match to TRBD2. CDR3 size: 14 residues. Unmatched junction bases numbered 9, after V lost 5 bases and J lost 6 bases. Looked up from germline, CDR1 is MDHEN and CDR2 is SYDVKM. CDR3 protein: CASSLTSGRLEQYF. The CDR3 DNA follows: TGTGCCAGCAGTCTGACGAGCGGGAGACTCGAGCAGTACTTC.

This clone is categorized as medium-sized. No DNA is shown, since the ends of the CDR3 on it are uncertain; the CDR3 is the one TCRdb lists. V usage is TRBV19 and J usage is TRBJ2-7. Germline lookup yields CDR1 LNHDA and CDR2 SQIVND (reference sequence). The CDR3 spans 12 amino acids, including both terminal residues. Here the CDR3 reads CASTSEQYEQYF.

The chain employs TRBV4-2 and TRBJ2-7, with TRBD2 matching over 7 bases. V lost 4 bases and J lost 7; bases outside the gene matches: 10. CDR3 size: 14 residues. Germline V gene data show CDR1 as LGHNA and CDR2 as YNFKEQ. CDR3 nucleotide sequence: TGTGCCAGCAGCCGCCCTAGCGGAGTGCGTGAGCAGTACTTC. Encoded protein: CASSRPSGVREQYF.

This clone was seen only once. J is TRBJ1-1 and V is TRBV28, with TRBD1 matching over 8 bases. The CDR3 length is 16 residues. Trimming took 6 bases from V and 3 from J; bases not matched to a gene: 12. Germline loops: CDR1 MDHEN, CDR2 SYDVKM. DNA for the CDR3: TGTGCCAGCAGGGAAGCAGGGGGCCGAACGGACACTGAAGCTTTCTTT. It translates to CASREAGGRTDTEAFF. Complete variable domain (other parts from reference TRBV28 and TRBJ1-1): DVKVTQSSRYLVKRTGEKVFLECVQDMDHENMFWYRQDPGLGLRLIYFSYDVKMKEKGDIPEGYSVSREKKERFSLILESASTNQTSMYLCASREAGGRTDTEAFFGQGTRLTVV.

This clone turned up a few times. CDR3 in DNA: TGTGCCAGCAGTTCGGCGGGAACGTACACTGAAGCTTTCTTT. The encoded protein is CASSSAGTYTEAFF. The V call is TRBV28, the J call TRBJ1-1; D is undetermined. The V gene lost 4 bases and the J gene lost 3 bases, with 12 bases spanning the gap. The CDR3 runs to 14 residues. Germline-derived CDR1 and CDR2 are MDHEN and SYDVKM.

This clone was counted ten times or more. This could be a read error, since a much larger clone is one nucleotide away. CDR3 loop: CASKLGIEQFF. The CDR3 bases are TGTGCCAGCAAGCTGGGCATTGAGCAGTTCTTC. The chain has TRBV2 and TRBJ2-1; D not certain. CDR3 length: 11 residues. V gave up 7 bases and J gave up 9 bases, with 10 bases separating them. The germline gives CDR1 SNHLY, CDR2 FYNNEI.

By sample share, this clone is medium-sized. The gene calls are TRBV11-1 and TRBJ1-5; D uncertain. Germline V CDR1 and CDR2: SGHAT, FQDESV (reference sequence). Trimming shortened V by 4 bases and J by 0 bases, and 4 bases separated the two germline ends. This CDR3 has 13 residues. The CDR3 region is CASSWGSNQPQHF. The CDR3 coding sequence is TGTGCCAGCAGCTGGGGTAGCAATCAGCCCCAGCATTTT.

This clone is labeled medium-sized. This rearrangement joins TRBV27 to TRBJ2-7; 11 bases match TRBD2. The CDR3 spans 15 residues. The V and J ends lost 5 bases and 2 bases, in that order; junction bases with no gene match: 5. Germline V CDR1 and CDR2: MNHEY, SMNVEV (reference sequence). Here the CDR3 reads CASSPIAGGAYEQYF. The CDR3 bases are TGTGCCAGCAGTCCTATAGCGGGGGGGGCCTACGAGCAGTACTTC.

The table lists this clone with many counts. The chain combines TRBV5-1 with TRBJ1-2; 8 nucleotides agree with TRBD1. Trimming cost V 3 bases and J 7 bases; bases outside gene matches: 2. The CDR3 totals 12 residues. Germline CDR1 SGHRS, CDR2 YFSETQ. For the CDR3, the DNA is TGCGCCAGCAGCTCAGGGGGCACTGGCTACACCTTC. This translates into CASSSGGTGYTF.

This clone is a singleton in its sample. The chain recombines TRBV4-3 with TRBJ2-3; 7 bases are shared with TRBD2. Per germline, CDR1 LGHNA and CDR2 YSLEER. The CDR3 is made up of 17 amino acids. V dropped 0 bases and J dropped 3; count of bases not matched to a gene: 9. This CDR3 is CASSQEITGGGTDTQYF. CDR3 in DNA: TGCGCCAGCAGCCAAGAGATCACGGGGGGTGGGACAGATACGCAGTATTTT.

This clone has just one count. V usage is TRBV5-1 and J usage is TRBJ1-1; D remains unclear. Germline V gene lookup returns CDR1 SGHRS and CDR2 YFSETQ. The CDR3 has 13 residues. The V end was cut by 0 bases, the J end by 4 bases, with 7 bases between. CDR3 in amino acids: CASSLAGLTEAFF. In DNA, the CDR3 is TGCGCCAGCAGCTTGGCCGGTCTCACTGAAGCTTTCTTT.